Described below is a single T cell receptor (beta chain) sequence and its context. This sample is part of a study of cytomegalovirus exposure and HLA in healthy donors. Overall study: It was reported in a later analysis that the same platform had been used for the 100 to 150 validation repertoires as for the 666 first-cohort repertoires.

Assay: immunoSEQ multiplex PCR; the TCRdb copy retains only in-frame clones and omits some. The data contain 120,000 or so clones, about 82% of them singletons. The CDR3 has 17 residues. V lost 0 bases to trimming and J lost 5 bases, with 17 bases between them. The V gene's germline CDR1 is WNHNN and CDR2 SYGVQD (reference sequence). This sequence originates from a man aged 18 to 29 in good health and CMV-seronegative. This chain uses TRBV10-1 with TRBJ2-1; tentative D call: TRBD1 (6 bases). Sequenced: PBMCs. CDR3 coding DNA: TGCGCCAGCAGTGAGTCAGGGGGTCCGTTCCGGAACAATGAGCAGTTCTTC. Its protein product is CASSESGGPFRNNEQFF.